This is a list of T cell receptor beta chains from one sample in a study of cytotoxic CD8 clonotypes in ibrutinib-treated CLL. Method: immunoSEQ multiplex PCR; TCRdb's copy keeps in-frame clones and lacks some. The sample gives over 150,000 clones, more than 75% of which show up once; approximately 2% is in the top ten. The sequencing here drew on PBMCs, taken after 12 months of ibrutinib treatment. All receptors derive from a human donor with chronic lymphocytic leukemia. The conserved cysteine and the conserved F or W are not part of the CDR3 here.

V gene	CDR3 protein
TRBV9	ASSVRRSGRGYNEQF
TRBV5-8	ASSPSGNTIY
TRBV28	ASRSRGGKWGESMNTEAF
TRBV6-5	ASSYPTRQGNYGYT
TRBV27	ASSLRRSNYGYT
TRBV7-2	ASSLSRYYEQY
TRBV28	ASSWGVRNEKLF
TRBV28	ASSPQMNTEAF
TRBV4-1	ASSRGQGGYGYT
TRBV28	ASTTPSYNEQF
TRBV6-1	ASSDRARQGASEQY
TRBV28	ASSLRVSSYEQY
TRBV6-6	ASSPDPTAVSYEQY
TRBV7-9	ASSLEARQPQH
TRBV6-6	ASSYLARPGDQPQH
TRBV7-8	ASSLRDRNTEAF
TRBV6-1	ASRDGNTEAF
TRBV2	AGGQVDSNQPQH
TRBV5-1	ASREPGTAKNIQY
TRBV2	ASSVGQLNEQF
TRBV29-1	SVDHGNQETQY
TRBV5-1	ASRLFWTGVQETQY
TRBV6-5	ASSYNRGTYEQY
TRBV29-1	SAVRQGTEAF
TRBV28	ASTPLAGEHNEQF
TRBV28	TSSLNSLASGANVLT
TRBV27	ASSLFGGQYEQY
TRBV28	ASSSPAGVGEQY
TRBV30	AWSVAGWRYEQY
TRBV28	ASSSTGWDTEAF
TRBV4-1	ASSQDGGVDEQY
TRBV7-2	ASSPPGTSGHNEQF
TRBV6-5	ASSRRDGSNYGYT
TRBV9	ASSVTGQGRYEQY
TRBV6-1	ASSGDRGWGYT
TRBV9	ASSVTIGYGYT
TRBV4-1	ASSPRRPTASGGGYEQY
TRBV7-8	ASSAALTGTSGANVLT
TRBV5-1	ASSLQFADTQY
TRBV6-6	ASSAGLFTDTQY
TRBV7-2	ASSLGMRAVESSPLH
TRBV7-2	ASSTGVRGQAEAF
TRBV29-1	SGDSGFEAF
TRBV28	ASSLEKVGGQH
TRBV28	ASSRGGTGTNYGYT
TRBV4-3	ASSQDPQDRSGYT
TRBV7-9	ASSAKGQVDNYGYT
TRBV19	ASSIIPGNTEAF
TRBV13	ASSLGGVGVFGKTQY